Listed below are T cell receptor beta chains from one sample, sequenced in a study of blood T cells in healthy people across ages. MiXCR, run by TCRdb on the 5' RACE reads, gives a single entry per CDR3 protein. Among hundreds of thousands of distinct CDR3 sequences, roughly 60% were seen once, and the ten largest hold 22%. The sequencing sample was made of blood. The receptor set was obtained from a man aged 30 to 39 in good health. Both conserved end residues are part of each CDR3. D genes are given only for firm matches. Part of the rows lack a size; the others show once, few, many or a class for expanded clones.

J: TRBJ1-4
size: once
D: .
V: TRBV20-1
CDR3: CSATEPTNEKLFF
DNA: TGCAGTGCGACCGAGCCAACTAATGAAAAACTGTTTTTT

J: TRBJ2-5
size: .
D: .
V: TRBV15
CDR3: CATSRGGSWKTQYF
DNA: TGTGCCACCAGCAGAGGCGGTAGTTGGAAGACCCAGTACTTC

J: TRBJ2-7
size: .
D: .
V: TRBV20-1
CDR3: CSALSGYWYEQYF
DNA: TGCAGTGCACTGAGCGGGTATTGGTACGAGCAGTACTTC

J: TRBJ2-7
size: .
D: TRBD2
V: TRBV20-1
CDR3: CSAEESGRNHEQYF
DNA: TGCAGTGCTGAGGAAAGCGGGAGAAACCACGAGCAGTACTTC

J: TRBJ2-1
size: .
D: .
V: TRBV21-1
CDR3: CASSKGETGGGDEQFF
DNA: TGTGCCAGCAGCAAAGGCGAAACAGGGGGTGGGGATGAGCAGTTCTTC

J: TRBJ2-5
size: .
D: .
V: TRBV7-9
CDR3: CASSPSAVTQYF
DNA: TGTGCCAGCAGCCCAAGTGCTGTGACCCAGTACTTC

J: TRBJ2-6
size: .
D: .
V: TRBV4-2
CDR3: CASSGYGSGANVLTF
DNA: TGTGCCAGCTCTGGTTACGGCTCTGGGGCCAACGTCCTGACTTTC

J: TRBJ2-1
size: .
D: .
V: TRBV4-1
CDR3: CASSQVTGLAGGGEQFF
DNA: TGCGCCAGCAGCCAAGTGACGGGGTTGGCCGGCGGAGGTGAGCAGTTCTTC

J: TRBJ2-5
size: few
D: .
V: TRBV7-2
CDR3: CASSLRQAETQYF
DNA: TGTGCCAGCAGCTTAAGACAGGCGGAGACCCAGTACTTC

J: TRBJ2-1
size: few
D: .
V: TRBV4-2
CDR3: CASSQGKPEQFF
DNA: TGTGCCAGCAGCCAAGGGAAGCCTGAGCAGTTCTTC

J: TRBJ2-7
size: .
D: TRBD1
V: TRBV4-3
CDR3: CASSQRWDRGNYEQYF
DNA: TGCGCCAGCAGCCAAAGGTGGGACAGGGGGAACTACGAGCAGTACTTC

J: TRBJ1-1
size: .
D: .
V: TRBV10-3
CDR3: CATHTWGGEAFF
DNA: TGTGCCACCCACACCTGGGGCGGTGAAGCTTTCTTT

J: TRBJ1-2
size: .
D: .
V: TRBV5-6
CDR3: CASSMGRGDGYTF
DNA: TGTGCCAGCAGCATGGGTCGGGGAGATGGCTACACCTTC

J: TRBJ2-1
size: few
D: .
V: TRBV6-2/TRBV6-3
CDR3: CASYFAPSGTRPLNEQFF
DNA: TGTGCCAGCTATTTTGCGCCCTCAGGGACCCGTCCTCTCAATGAGCAGTTCTTC

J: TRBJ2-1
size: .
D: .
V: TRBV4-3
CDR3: CASSQASDRGYNEQFF
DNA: TGCGCCAGCAGCCAAGCGTCGGACCGAGGGTACAATGAGCAGTTCTTC

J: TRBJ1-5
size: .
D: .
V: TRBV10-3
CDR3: CAIRGDSNQPQHF
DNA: TGTGCCATCAGGGGGGATAGCAATCAGCCCCAGCATTTT

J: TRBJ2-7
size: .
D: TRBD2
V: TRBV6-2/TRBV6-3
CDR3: CASSSSKAGPTYEQYF
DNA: TGTGCCAGCAGTTCCTCGAAAGCGGGGCCAACCTACGAGCAGTACTTC

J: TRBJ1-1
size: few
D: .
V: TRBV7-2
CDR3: CASSLVVGVSAAFF
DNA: TGTGCCAGCAGCTTAGTTGTGGGGGTTAGCGCGGCTTTCTTT

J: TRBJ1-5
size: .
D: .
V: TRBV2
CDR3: CASKGQGNQPQHF
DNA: TGTGCCAGCAAGGGGCAGGGTAATCAGCCCCAGCATTTT

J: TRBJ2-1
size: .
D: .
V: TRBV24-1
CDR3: CAPSRIYNEQFF
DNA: TGTGCCCCAAGCCGGATTTACAATGAGCAGTTCTTC

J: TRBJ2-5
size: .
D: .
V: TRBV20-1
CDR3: CSVGTQYQETQYF
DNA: TGCAGTGTTGGGACACAGTACCAAGAGACCCAGTACTTC

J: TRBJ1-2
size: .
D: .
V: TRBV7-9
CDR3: CASSSPTRESGRDYGYTF
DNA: TGTGCCAGCAGCTCTCCGACGAGGGAATCAGGTCGTGACTATGGCTACACCTTC

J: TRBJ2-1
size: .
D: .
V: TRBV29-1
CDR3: CSVGGADYNEQFF
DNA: TGCAGCGTTGGTGGAGCGGATTACAATGAGCAGTTCTTC

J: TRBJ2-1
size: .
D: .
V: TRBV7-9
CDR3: CAGSLDAGYNEQFF
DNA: TGTGCCGGCAGCCTGGACGCAGGCTACAATGAGCAGTTCTTC

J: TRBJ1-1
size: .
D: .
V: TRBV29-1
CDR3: CSAGDVTWDGNTEAFF
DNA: TGCAGCGCTGGTGACGTGACTTGGGACGGGAACACTGAAGCTTTCTTT

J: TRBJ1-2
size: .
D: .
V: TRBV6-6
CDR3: CASGSTGSVLLYGYTF
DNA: TGTGCCAGCGGTTCTACCGGGTCCGTACTCCTTTATGGCTACACCTTC

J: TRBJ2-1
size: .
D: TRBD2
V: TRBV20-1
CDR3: CSASRLAGASREQFF
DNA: TGCAGTGCGAGTAGACTAGCGGGGGCCTCTAGGGAGCAGTTCTTC

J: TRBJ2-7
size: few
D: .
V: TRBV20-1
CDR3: CSATGRTRPYEQYF
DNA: TGCAGTGCCACGGGACGGACACGACCCTACGAGCAGTACTTC

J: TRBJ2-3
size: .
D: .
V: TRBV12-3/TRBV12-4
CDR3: CASSPPGNTQYF
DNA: TGTGCCAGCAGCCCTCCGGGGAATACGCAGTATTTT

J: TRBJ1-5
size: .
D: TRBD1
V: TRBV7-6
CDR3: CASSLGTGLNQPQHF
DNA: TGTGCCAGCAGCCTCGGGACAGGCCTGAATCAGCCCCAGCATTTT

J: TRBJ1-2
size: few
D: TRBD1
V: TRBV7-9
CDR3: CASSLQGADYGYTF
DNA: TGTGCCAGCAGCTTGCAGGGGGCGGACTATGGCTACACCTTC

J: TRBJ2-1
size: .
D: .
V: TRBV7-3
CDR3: CASSLRGKGVNEQFF
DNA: TGTGCCAGCAGCTTACGGGGAAAAGGGGTCAATGAGCAGTTCTTC

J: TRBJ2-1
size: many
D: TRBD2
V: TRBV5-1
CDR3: CASSLILAGGPDNEQFF
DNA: TGCGCCAGCAGCTTGATACTAGCGGGAGGGCCCGACAATGAGCAGTTCTTC

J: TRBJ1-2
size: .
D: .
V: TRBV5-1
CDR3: CASSLSQGGVYGYTF
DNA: TGCGCCAGCAGCTTGTCTCAGGGAGGAGTCTATGGCTACACCTTC

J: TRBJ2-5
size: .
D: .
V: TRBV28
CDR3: CASSLVSRKTQYF
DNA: TGTGCCAGCAGTTTGGTCTCCCGGAAGACCCAGTACTTC

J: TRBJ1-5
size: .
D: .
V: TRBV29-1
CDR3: CSVVIYGAGNQPQHF
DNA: TGCAGCGTTGTTATTTACGGGGCTGGCAATCAGCCCCAGCATTTT

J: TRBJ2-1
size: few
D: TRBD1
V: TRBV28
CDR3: CASSLRGRDEQFF
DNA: TGTGCCAGCAGTTTGAGGGGGCGGGATGAGCAGTTCTTC

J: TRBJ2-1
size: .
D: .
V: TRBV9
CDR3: CASSVGPVNEQFF
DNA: TGTGCCAGCAGCGTTGGCCCGGTTAATGAGCAGTTCTTC

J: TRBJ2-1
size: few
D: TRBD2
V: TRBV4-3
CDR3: CASSQRLAAPRWEQFF
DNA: TGCGCCAGCAGCCAAAGACTAGCTGCCCCACGTTGGGAGCAGTTCTTC

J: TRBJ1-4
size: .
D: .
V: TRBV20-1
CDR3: CSARPVAGENEKLFF
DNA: TGCAGTGCCCGCCCGGTAGCGGGGGAAAATGAAAAACTGTTTTTT

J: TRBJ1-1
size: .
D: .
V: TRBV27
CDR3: CAGSLLGGANTEAFF
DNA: TGTGCCGGCAGTTTATTAGGGGGGGCGAACACTGAAGCTTTCTTT

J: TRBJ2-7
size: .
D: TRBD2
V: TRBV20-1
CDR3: CSARPGTSGRANEQYF
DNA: TGCAGTGCTAGGCCGGGGACTAGCGGGAGGGCCAACGAGCAGTACTTC

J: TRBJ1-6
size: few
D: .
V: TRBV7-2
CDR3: CASSLELGSYNSPLHF
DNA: TGTGCCAGCAGCTTAGAGTTAGGCTCCTATAATTCACCCCTCCACTTT

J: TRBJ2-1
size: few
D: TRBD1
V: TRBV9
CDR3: CASSGNRGREQFF
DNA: TGTGCCAGCAGCGGGAACAGGGGTCGGGAGCAGTTCTTC

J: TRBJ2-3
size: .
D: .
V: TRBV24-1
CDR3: CATSVRGTSTDTQYF
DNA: TGTGCCACCAGTGTCCGGGGTACTAGCACAGATACGCAGTATTTT

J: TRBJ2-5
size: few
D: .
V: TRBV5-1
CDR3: CASSSGLVEETQYF
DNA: TGCGCCAGCAGCTCGGGACTCGTAGAAGAGACCCAGTACTTC

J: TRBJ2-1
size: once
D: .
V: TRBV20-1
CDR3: CSARDPAAVTPSEQFF
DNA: TGCAGTGCTAGAGATCCCGCTGCTGTGACCCCCAGTGAGCAGTTCTTC

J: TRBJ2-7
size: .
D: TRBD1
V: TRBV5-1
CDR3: CASSPRDREYEQYF
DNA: TGCGCCAGCAGCCCCCGGGACAGAGAATACGAGCAGTACTTC

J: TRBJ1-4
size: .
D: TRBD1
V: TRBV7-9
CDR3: CASSTDRGPEKLFF
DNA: TGTGCCAGCAGCACGGACAGGGGCCCCGAAAAACTGTTTTTT

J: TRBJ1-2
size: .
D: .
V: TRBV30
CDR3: CAWSELYGYTF
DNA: TGTGCCTGGAGCGAACTCTATGGCTACACCTTC

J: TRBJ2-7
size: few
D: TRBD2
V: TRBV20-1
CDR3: CSASREGEQYF
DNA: TGCAGTGCATCTCGGGAGGGCGAGCAGTACTTC

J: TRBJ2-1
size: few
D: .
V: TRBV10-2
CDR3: CASTNQAGWNEQFF
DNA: TGCGCCAGCACGAACCAGGCTGGTTGGAATGAGCAGTTCTTC

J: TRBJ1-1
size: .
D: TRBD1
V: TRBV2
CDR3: CASSGQGMANTEAFF
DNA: TGTGCCAGCAGCGGACAGGGCATGGCGAACACTGAAGCTTTCTTT